One and the same sample provided the 8 T cell receptor beta chains below, sequenced in a study of metastatic and nonmetastatic thyroid tumors. The entire patient cohort was treatment-naive prior to thyroid surgery. Using MiXCR, TCRdb re-called clones from the PCR reads. The repertoire holds some 15,000 clones, with roughly 3.5% as singletons. The sequenced material came from tumor tissue. The receptors originated from a female donor with papillary thyroid cancer or a benign thyroid nodule (not recorded which). Some clones in this sample may be carry-over from other donors' samples.

The rearrangement links TRBV6-9 to TRBJ2-7; possibly TRBD2 for D (6 bases). There are 11 residues in the CDR3. Germline V gives CDR1 MNHGY, CDR2 SVAAGI. Trimming took 3 bases from V and 6 from J, leaving 6 bases between them. The CDR3 loop reads CASSYGGEQYF. CDR3 nucleotides: TGTGCCAGCAGTTACGGGGGCGAGCAGTACTTC.

Within the sample, this clone is medium-sized. The J gene is TRBJ1-1, the V gene TRBV2, with 7 nucleotides matching TRBD1. Trimming at V came to 6 bases and at J to 4 bases, leaving 8 bases not matched to a gene. Germline CDR1 is SNHLY and CDR2 is FYNNEI. This CDR3 contains 14 residues. The CDR3 coding sequence is TGTGCCAGCAGCTCATTATGGACAGGCACTGAAGCTTTCTTT. Amino acid sequence: CASSSLWTGTEAFF.

The table lists this clone with a few counts. The rearrangement joins TRBV6-1 to TRBJ2-3; 10 bases line up with TRBD1. The CDR3 sequence is 13 residues long. J was trimmed by 3 bases and V by 9 bases; bases with no gene match: 3. In germline, CDR1 is MNHNS, CDR2 SASEGT. The CDR3 sequence: CASDRGRTDTQYF. CDR3 bases: TGTGCCAGTGACAGGGGGCGGACAGATACGCAGTATTTT.

The chain couples TRBV6-1 to TRBJ1-6, with unresolved D. The V and J ends lost 6 bases and 0 bases respectively, with 12 bases between them. Germline V gives CDR1 MNHNS, CDR2 SASEGT. This CDR3 contains 16 residues. The CDR3 protein is CASRRTPSSYNSPLHF. Here the CDR3 DNA reads TGTGCCAGCAGAAGGACGCCGAGCTCCTATAATTCACCCCTCCACTTT.

This chain joins TRBV6-1 and TRBJ2-1, with TRBD1 as a possible D gene (5 bases). Germline lookup yields CDR1 MNHNS and CDR2 SASEGT. The CDR3 has 14 residues. Trimming removed 2 bases from V and 6 bases from J, with 11 bases in between. The CDR3 region is CASSEQGWINEQFF. CDR3 sequence (DNA): TGTGCCAGCAGTGAACAGGGTTGGATCAATGAGCAGTTCTTC.

The rearrangement links TRBV12-3 or TRBV12-4 to TRBJ2-2; tentatively, D is TRBD2 (5 bases). The germline V and J ends were trimmed by 6 bases and 0 bases, with 14 bases remaining between them. This CDR3 has 16 residues. DNA of the CDR3: TGTGCCAGCAGCCTTATGCCGGGATCGAACACCGGGGAGCTGTTTTTT. It encodes CASSLMPGSNTGELFF.

This clone has only a few counts. At one end the junction does not follow the germline gene, possibly because of a read error. The CDR3: CAISLPWVNTEAFF. CDR3 nucleotide sequence: TGTGCCATCAGCTTACCTTGGGTGAACACCGAAGCTTTCTTT. The chain uses TRBV28 and TRBJ1-1; D ambiguous. CDR3 length equals 14 residues. The germline V gene has CDR1 MDHEN and CDR2 SYDVKM.

J is TRBJ2-3 and V is TRBV6-5; 7 bases agree with TRBD2. J was trimmed by 2 bases and V by 0 bases; bases with no gene match: 5. The germline V gene encodes CDR1 MNHEY and CDR2 SVGAGI. This CDR3 region has 16 residues. CDR3 sequence: CASSYSASGVTDTQYF. The DNA of the CDR3 is TGTGCCAGCAGTTACTCCGCTAGCGGAGTCACAGATACGCAGTATTTT.